The clone carrying this TCR beta chain was picked up one time. The antigen remains undetermined. CDR1 is SGHVS and CDR2 is FQNEAQ in the germline V gene. V was pared by 4 bases and J by 1 base, with 23 bases between. This CDR3 has 19 residues. The sample belongs to a study of cytomegalovirus exposure and HLA in healthy donors. Broader study findings: The study dropped some indistinguishable V segments, TRBV6-2 and TRBV6-3 among them.

Amplification used 60 Vbeta primers and 13 Jbeta primers. Repertoires were generated with immunoSEQ multiplex PCR, while TCRdb's copy carries only in-frame clones and drops some. Here the sample spans approximately 130,000 clones, 60% to 80% being singletons. Material: PBMCs. The sequence was obtained from a male donor in good health and CMV-seronegative. V and J are TRBV7-8 and TRBJ1-3; D gene unclear. Written as DNA, the CDR3 is TGTGCCAGCAGCTCCCCTTCGGGGTGGGCCAGGATTTCTGGAAACACCATATATTTT. Its protein product is CASSSPSGWARISGNTIYF.